This passage covers 31 T cell receptor beta chains from one sample sequenced in a study of blood T cell repertoires in COVID-19. Some clones are missing from TCRdb's copy, which holds only in-frame ones; the method was immunoSEQ multiplex PCR. The data contain over 150,000 clones, 82% of them singletons. The sample comprised PBMCs or T cells enriched from blood (not recorded which). The receptors originated from a man between 40 and 49 years old who had recovered from COVID-19.

The chain joins TRBV6-2 or TRBV6-3 to TRBJ1-5; D is unresolved. This CDR3 is built from 15 residues. The germline V gene has CDR1 MNHEY and CDR2 SVGEGT. The ends were cut back, 2 bases at V and 1 base at J, with 9 bases in the middle. The CDR3 loop is CASSYTGNSNQPQHF. DNA of the CDR3: TGTGCCAGCAGTTACACCGGGAACAGCAATCAGCCCCAGCATTTT.

This chain joins TRBV3-1 (or the pseudogene TRBV3-2) and TRBJ1-3; the D is unclear. Trimming cost V 8 bases and J 0 bases, with 8 bases left between them. Per germline, CDR1 LGHDT and CDR2 YNNKEL (reference sequence). This CDR3 comprises 13 residues. The CDR3 here is CASSGSSGNTIYF. The CDR3 coding sequence is TGTGCCAGCTCCGGGAGCTCTGGAAACACCATATATTTT.

The rearrangement joins TRBV7-3 to TRBJ1-1, with D possibly being TRBD1 (6 bases). The V end lost 5 bases, the J end lost 5 bases, and 15 bases lay between the germline ends. Germline values: CDR1 SGHTA, CDR2 FQGTGA. The CDR3 loop spans 14 amino acids. The CDR3 bases are TGTGCCAGCAGCCCCGTCCCTCAGGGGACTGAAGCTTTCTTT. Translating it yields CASSPVPQGTEAFF.

The chain couples TRBV18 to TRBJ1-6; D perhaps matches TRBD1 (6 bases). The V end lost 3 bases, the J end lost 6 bases, and 12 bases lay between the germline ends. The CDR3 is made up of 15 amino acids. Germline V gives CDR1 KGHSH, CDR2 LQKENI. In DNA, the CDR3 is TGTGCCAGCTCACCGCGGACAGATTCTAATTCACCCCTCCACTTT. Translating gives CASSPRTDSNSPLHF.

The chain is built from TRBV7-9 and TRBJ2-2; D is ambiguous. Germline V gene lookup returns CDR1 SEHNR and CDR2 FQNEAQ (reference sequence). Trimming stripped 1 base from V and 4 bases from J, with 7 bases between. This CDR3 has 14 residues. The CDR3 DNA reads TGTGCCAGCAGCTTAGACAGCCTCACCGGGGAGCTGTTTTTT. Translating gives CASSLDSLTGELFF.

This clone was observed once. The V and J genes are TRBV5-1 and TRBJ2-7; TRBD2 matches 9 bases. The germline CDR1 and CDR2 sequences are SGHRS and YFSETQ. The CDR3 runs to 14 residues. The ends lost 2 bases at V and 6 bases at J; junction bases unmatched: 6. The CDR3 region is CASSFFSGSREQYF. The CDR3 coding sequence is TGCGCCAGCAGCTTCTTTAGCGGGAGTCGCGAGCAGTACTTC.

This chain joins TRBV10-3 and TRBJ1-2; 11 nucleotides agree with TRBD1. Germline V gene data show CDR1 as ENHRY and CDR2 as SYGVKD. The CDR3 covers 14 residues. V was clipped by 6 bases and J by 7 bases; unmatched bases: 7. The CDR3 region is CAISGTGGNVGYTF. The DNA for the CDR3 is TGTGCCATCAGCGGGACAGGGGGTAACGTTGGCTACACCTTC.

This clone came up once. V is TRBV28 and J is TRBJ1-1; D remains unclear. Trimming pared 11 bases from V and 1 base from J, leaving 5 bases between. This CDR3 has 10 amino acids. Germline CDR1 reads MDHEN; CDR2 reads SYDVKM. The CDR3 sequence: CAGGNTEAFF. CDR3 bases: TGTGCCGGAGGGAACACTGAAGCTTTCTTT. Complete variable domain (other parts from reference TRBV28 and TRBJ1-1): DVKVTQSSRYLVKRTGEKVFLECVQDMDHENMFWYRQDPGLGLRLIYFSYDVKMKEKGDIPEGYSVSREKKERFSLILESASTNQTSMYLCAGGNTEAFFGQGTRLTVV.

The gene calls are TRBV7-2 and TRBJ2-7; TRBD1 agrees at 8 bases. The germline V gene encodes CDR1 SGHTA and CDR2 FQGNSA. V lost 3 bases to trimming and J lost 7 bases; unmatched junction nucleotides: 8. This CDR3 contains 14 residues. The CDR3 nucleotides read TGTGCCAGCAGCTTTGGCCAGGGGGCGCAAGAGCAGTACTTC. It specifies CASSFGQGAQEQYF. Full variable domain (outside the CDR3, taken from reference TRBV7-2 and TRBJ2-7): GAGVSQSPSNKVTEKGKDVELRCDPISGHTALYWYRQSLGQGLEFLIYFQGNSAPDKSGLPSDRFSAERTGGSVSTLTIQRTQQEDSAVYLCASSFGQGAQEQYFGPGTRLTVT.

The chain joins TRBV29-1 to TRBJ2-7; 11 bases match TRBD2. The germline V gene encodes CDR1 SQVTM and CDR2 ANQGSEA. After removal of 4 bases from V and 1 base from J, the junction contained 3 bases not matched to a gene. This CDR3 comprises 14 residues. CDR3 protein: CSVATSGRSYEQYF. The CDR3 nucleotides read TGCAGCGTTGCTACTAGCGGGAGATCCTACGAGCAGTACTTC.

This clone was recorded only once. The rearrangement links TRBV15 to TRBJ1-1; TRBD1 matches at 9 bases. The CDR3 length is 15 residues. The germline gives CDR1 LNHNV, CDR2 YYDKDF (reference sequence). V was clipped by 5 bases and J by 5 bases; unmatched bases: 9. As DNA, the CDR3 is TGTGCCACCAGCGGCCTCTGGACAGGGGAAACTGAAGCTTTCTTT. It is translated as CATSGLWTGETEAFF.

The chain combines TRBV2 with TRBJ2-1; D ambiguous. The CDR3 sequence is 13 residues long. The V and J ends lost 7 bases and 4 bases respectively, with 11 bases between them. Germline V gene sequence: CDR1 SNHLY, CDR2 FYNNEI. CDR3 amino acids: CASNYTPYNEQFF. CDR3 sequence (DNA): TGTGCCAGCAATTATACTCCGTACAATGAGCAGTTCTTC.

The chain links TRBV4-3 to TRBJ2-6; TRBD1 aligns across 9 bases. Trimming at V came to 2 bases and at J to 4 bases, leaving 6 bases not matched to a gene. The CDR3 has 17 amino acids. CDR1 LGHNA and CDR2 YSLEER come from the germline V gene. CDR3 coding DNA: TGCGCCAGCAGCCAAACACAGGGGGCGGTGGGGGCCAACGTCCTGACTTTC. This encodes CASSQTQGAVGANVLTF.

The rearrangement links TRBV9 to TRBJ1-4; 11 nucleotides match TRBD1. J was trimmed by 8 bases and V by 2 bases; bases with no gene match: 2. Germline V gives CDR1 SGDLS, CDR2 YYNGEE. This CDR3 spans 14 amino acids. The CDR3 DNA is TGTGCCAGCAGCGTCGGGACAGGGGGAGAAAAACTGTTTTTT. The encoded protein is CASSVGTGGEKLFF.

V gene TRBV2 combines with J gene TRBJ1-2, with unresolved D. Trimming left V 2 bases short and J 6 bases short, with 10 bases between. This CDR3 comprises 13 residues. The V gene's germline CDR1 is SNHLY and CDR2 FYNNEI. CDR3 sequence: CASSEYPVNGYTF. CDR3 DNA sequence: TGTGCCAGCAGTGAATATCCCGTAAATGGCTACACCTTC.

The chain joins TRBV6-5 to TRBJ1-3, with D maybe TRBD1 (5 bases). This CDR3 comprises 12 residues. Germline V lookup: CDR1 MNHEY, CDR2 SVGAGI. Trimming stripped 7 bases from V and 8 bases from J, with 12 bases between. CDR3 sequence reads: CASTGNGDTIYF. In nucleotides, the CDR3 is TGTGCCAGCACAGGGAACGGAGACACCATATATTTT.

This chain links TRBV4-3 with TRBJ1-6; possibly TRBD1 for D (5 bases). Trimming removed 3 bases at V and 0 bases at J, with 12 bases between. Germline lookup yields CDR1 LGHNA and CDR2 YSLEER. CDR3 size: 17 residues. CDR3 nucleotide sequence: TGCGCCAGCAGCCAGGCTCAGGGCTACTCCTATAATTCACCCCTCCACTTT. The encoded protein is CASSQAQGYSYNSPLHF.

This clone was observed once. V and J are TRBV28 and TRBJ2-1; 11 bases map to TRBD2. The germline V gene has CDR1 MDHEN and CDR2 SYDVKM. This CDR3 region has 15 residues. The V and J ends lost 5 bases and 6 bases, in that order; junction bases with no gene match: 6. The CDR3 bases are TGTGCCAGCAGTCAGACTAGCGGGATTTTCAATGAGCAGTTCTTC. Protein: CASSQTSGIFNEQFF. Full variable domain (outside the CDR3, taken from reference TRBV28 and TRBJ2-1): DVKVTQSSRYLVKRTGEKVFLECVQDMDHENMFWYRQDPGLGLRLIYFSYDVKMKEKGDIPEGYSVSREKKERFSLILESASTNQTSMYLCASSQTSGIFNEQFFGPGTRLTVL.

This clone was found once. The CDR3: CASSSLSGRSSNEQFF. The CDR3 DNA is TGTGCCAGCAGCTCACTTAGCGGGAGGAGTTCAAATGAGCAGTTCTTC. J is TRBJ2-1 and V is TRBV7-9, with 10 positions matching TRBD2. The junction had 10 bases not matched to a gene; V was cut back by 4 bases and J by 7 bases. Per the germline V gene, CDR1 is SEHNR and CDR2 is FQNEAQ (reference sequence). The CDR3 totals 16 residues.

The chain couples TRBV15 to TRBJ1-2; tentatively, D is TRBD1 (5 bases). The germline V and J ends were trimmed by 4 bases and 4 bases, with 16 bases remaining between them. Germline V lookup: CDR1 LNHNV, CDR2 YYDKDF (reference sequence). This CDR3 comprises 15 residues. CDR3 residues: CATSTSRATIYGYTF. In DNA, the CDR3 is TGTGCCACCAGCACCAGCAGGGCTACGATCTATGGCTACACCTTC.

The J gene is TRBJ1-5, the V gene TRBV19, with no clear D. The CDR3 has 16 residues. Germline V lookup: CDR1 LNHDA, CDR2 SQIVND (reference sequence). V was trimmed by 7 bases and J by 6 bases, leaving 22 bases between them. The CDR3 DNA sequence: TGTGCCAGTATTAAGGCCGCGAGGGTCGTACCTCAGCCCCAGCATTTT. Protein: CASIKAARVVPQPQHF.

The rearrangement joins TRBV5-1 to TRBJ1-5; 7 nucleotides match TRBD1. Germline V lookup: CDR1 SGHRS, CDR2 YFSETQ. J lost 1 base, V lost 5 bases, and 12 bases had no gene match. There are 17 residues in the CDR3. DNA of the CDR3: TGCGCCAGCAGGCCCACATCGGGACAGCTAAGCAATCAGCCCCAGCATTTT. It is translated as CASRPTSGQLSNQPQHF.

This clone was counted between two and nine times. The gene calls are TRBV15 and TRBJ1-4, with 12 bases matching TRBD1. The CDR3 totals 16 residues. Germline V lookup: CDR1 LNHNV, CDR2 YYDKDF (reference sequence). V shed 3 bases, J shed 11 bases, and the junction held 10 bases outside the gene matches. The CDR3 region has the DNA TGTGCCACCAGCAGGTCGGGGACAGGGGGCGCGGGGAAACTGTTTTTT. Translated: CATSRSGTGGAGKLFF.

The chain combines TRBV28 with TRBJ2-1; D might be TRBD1 (5 bases). From germline, CDR1 is MDHEN and CDR2 SYDVKM. This CDR3 comprises 16 residues. Trimming left V 1 base short and J 8 bases short, with 18 bases between. This CDR3 is CASSLSRTRGMDEQFF. CDR3 DNA sequence: TGTGCCAGCAGTTTATCGAGGACAAGGGGAATGGATGAGCAGTTCTTC.

The chain recombines TRBV28 with TRBJ1-5; D gene uncertain. V was trimmed by 2 bases and J by 5 bases, leaving 7 bases between them. Germline V CDR1 and CDR2: MDHEN, SYDVKM. The CDR3 contains 13 residues. The CDR3 reads CASSLVRDQPQHF. Here the CDR3 DNA reads TGTGCCAGCAGTTTAGTACGGGATCAGCCCCAGCATTTT.

This clone was observed a few times. V usage is TRBV27 and J usage is TRBJ1-5; tentatively, D is TRBD1 (5 bases). Per germline, CDR1 MNHEY and CDR2 SMNVEV (reference sequence). V lost 6 bases and J lost 2, with 11 bases in between. The CDR3 covers 14 residues. The CDR3 loop is CASRVGAGNQPQHF. CDR3 bases: TGTGCCAGCAGAGTTGGGGCGGGCAATCAGCCCCAGCATTTT.

The chain employs TRBV18 and TRBJ2-3, with a possible D match to TRBD1 (5 bases). Germline CDR1 reads KGHSH; CDR2 reads LQKENI. V was shortened by 3 bases and J by 7 bases, with 20 bases between the two germline ends. The length of the CDR3 is 16 residues. The CDR3 spells CASSPSDSSTDYTQYF. CDR3 sequence (DNA): TGTGCCAGCTCACCCAGTGACTCTTCGACAGACTATACGCAGTATTTT.

CDR3 sequence: CASSAMELAASYEQYF. CDR3 DNA: TGTGCCAGCAGCGCCATGGAACTAGCGGCCTCCTACGAGCAGTACTTC. This chain links TRBV9 with TRBJ2-7, with 8 bases identical to TRBD2. The CDR3 contains 16 residues. V shed 3 bases, J shed 0 bases, and the junction held 8 bases outside the gene matches. The germline V gene has CDR1 SGDLS and CDR2 YYNGEE.

V is TRBV10-3 and J is TRBJ2-7; 15 nucleotides match TRBD2. The germline CDR1 and CDR2 sequences are ENHRY and SYGVKD. The length of the CDR3 is 19 residues. Germline trimming cut 6 bases from V and 2 bases from J; bases unmatched to any gene: 14. The CDR3 loop reads CAIRALPGLAGGSTYEQYV. The CDR3 DNA reads TGTGCCATCAGAGCCCTACCGGGACTAGCGGGAGGATCTACCTACGAGCAGTACGTC.

The sample holds one count of this clone. At one end, the junction sequence differs from germline, possibly due to a read error. CDR3 DNA: TGTGCCACCAGTAGCGGGGATAGCACAGATACGCAGTATTTT. Protein product: CATSSGDSTDTQYF. The chain links TRBV2 to TRBJ2-3; 8 nucleotides align to TRBD2. The CDR3 spans 14 residues. CDR1 SNHLY and CDR2 FYNNEI come from the germline V gene.

In this sample, this clone turned up once. The rearrangement joins TRBV7-3 to TRBJ2-1; 11 bases are shared with TRBD2. CDR3 length: 17 residues. Germline-derived CDR1 and CDR2 are SGHTA and FQGTGA. Germline trimming cut 5 bases from V and 4 bases from J; bases unmatched to any gene: 10. This chain's CDR3 is CASSPSPGLAEYNEQFF. CDR3 bases: TGTGCCAGCAGCCCATCTCCGGGACTAGCGGAATACAATGAGCAGTTCTTC. The full variable domain, in which reference TRBV7-3 and TRBJ2-1 provide the parts outside the CDR3, is GAGVSQTPSNKVTEKGKYVELRCDPISGHTALYWYRQSLGQGPEFLIYFQGTGAADDSGLPNDRFFAVRPEGSVSTLKIQRTERGDSAVYLCASSPSPGLAEYNEQFFGPGTRLTVL.